This TCR beta chain was obtained from a study of T cells in Graves' hyperthyroidism and ophthalmopathy. Graves' hyperthyroidism without ophthalmopathy progression within 18 months was termed stable. Orbital computed tomography and thyroid ultrasound, together with serum TRAb and thyroxine and clinical symptoms, were used for diagnoses. The CDR3 runs 15 residues. Per the germline V gene, CDR1 is MDHEN and CDR2 is SYDVKM. The V and J ends lost 6 bases and 4 bases respectively, with 18 bases between them. On this clonotype: Its antigen is not identified.

RNA transcripts were the template for amplifying TCR beta CDR3 regions. First-round RT-PCR with HTBI primers amplified the TCR CDR3 region. One entry per CDR3 protein results from TCRdb running MiXCR on the multiplex PCR reads. The sample consists of under 350,000 distinct CDR3 sequences, approximately 22% of them appearing once. Study-level findings and limits: A model of 13 V-J pairs discriminated ophthalmopathy from stable hyperthyroidism. It was a median about 6.5 months before onset that the model predicted ophthalmopathy.

This clonotype was sampled from a woman aged 45-65 years with Graves' hyperthyroidism. The chain recombines TRBV28 with TRBJ1-1, with D perhaps TRBD1 (6 bases). The sample taken for sequencing was blood. The chain's CDR3 is CASSLGDIPSTEAFF. The CDR3 DNA sequence: TGTGCCAGCAGCTTAGGGGACATCCCCAGCACTGAAGCTTTCTTT.